This T cell receptor (beta chain) stems from a study of beta chain features in type 1 diabetes. Findings and caveats of the study: Reduced insertions and increased deletions marked VDJ junctions in type 1 diabetes patients. People with Type 1 diabetes carried modestly yet significantly shorter TCRB CDR3s in all four CD4+ subsets.

The isolated RNA, all of it, was reverse transcribed, so expressed TCRB transcripts were what got sequenced. Assay used: immunoSEQ multiplex PCR; TCRdb lists only in-frame clones, some missing. The data hold under 300,000 clones, with 8% observed a single time. Per germline, CDR1 SGHNT and CDR2 YYREEE (reference sequence). Trimming removed 4 bases from V and 2 bases from J; junction bases left unmatched: 8. The length of the CDR3 is 15 residues. It was one heparinised blood draw, averaging around 120 mL, that each donor gave. Concerning this clone itself: Its antigen is currently unknown.

The chain has TRBV5-4 and TRBJ1-1; TRBD1 aligns across 7 bases. The sequenced sample consisted of central memory CD4+ T cells from blood. The receptor was isolated from a woman aged 18 to 35 in good health. Written as DNA, the CDR3 is TGTGCCAGCAGCGGGTCCGGGACAGCTAACACTGAAGCTTTCTTT. This gives the protein CASSGSGTANTEAFF.